Listed below are T cell receptor beta chains from one sample, sequenced in a study of blood T cell repertoires in COVID-19. TCRdb keeps only in-frame clones here, not all; method: immunoSEQ multiplex PCR. The sample carries fewer than 150,000 clones, around 85% recorded once. The sample taken for sequencing was peripheral blood. The receptor source for this set is a woman between 50 and 59 years old who had recovered from COVID-19. CDR3s include the opening cysteine and the closing phenylalanine or tryptophan. The D gene is left open where the match is weak. Where a row states a size, it is once, few, many or the class of an expanded clone; other rows omit it.

NA TRBD1 TRBJ2-1 TRBV2 TGTGCCAGCAGACAGGGGTCCTACAATGAGCAGTTCTTC CASRQGSYNEQFF
NA NA TRBJ1-1 TRBV7-9 TGTGCCAGCAGCAATGGGAGGGTTACTGAAGCTTTCTTT CASSNGRVTEAFF
NA NA TRBJ2-6 TRBV19 TGTGCCAGTTCAATTCTCAGCTCTGGGGCCAACGTCCTGACTTTC CASSILSSGANVLTF
NA NA TRBJ1-4 TRBV7-8 TGTGCCAGCAGCCAGGCGGCTTTAAATGAAAAACTGTTTTTT CASSQAALNEKLFF
NA TRBD1 TRBJ1-1 TRBV10-3 TGTGCCATCAGGACAGGGGGAAGTACTGAAGCTTTCTTT CAIRTGGSTEAFF
NA TRBD1 TRBJ1-1 TRBV5-1 TGCGCCACCCGGGACAGGGTGTCGGGCACTGAAGCTTTCTTT CATRDRVSGTEAFF
NA TRBD1 TRBJ1-1 TRBV7-2 TGTGCCAGCAGCCCAAAGACAGGGGGGGGAACTGAAGCTTTCTTT CASSPKTGGGTEAFF
NA NA TRBJ1-2 TRBV6-6 TGTGCCAGCAGTTACTCGGCGGGGGGAAAGAGCTACACCTTC CASSYSAGGKSYTF
NA NA TRBJ1-3 TRBV2 TGTGCCAGCAGTGAGGCCAGGGGAAACACCATATATTTT CASSEARGNTIYF
NA NA TRBJ2-4 TRBV12-5 TGTGCTAGTGGTTTGGTATTTGGTGGGGCAGGAAACATTCAGTACTTC CASGLVFGGAGNIQYF
NA NA TRBJ1-1 TRBV6-5 TGTGCCAGCAGTTACACGAGACAGAGACCGAACACTGAAGCTTTCTTT CASSYTRQRPNTEAFF
NA TRBD1 TRBJ2-7 TRBV15 TGTGCCACCAGCAGACCGGGACAGTCAACCCACGAGCAGTACTTC CATSRPGQSTHEQYF
once NA TRBJ2-7 TRBV7-2 TGTGCCAGCAGCTATAAGGTCCCCGGGGTTGGGGTATACGAGCAGTACTTC CASSYKVPGVGVYEQYF
NA TRBD2 TRBJ2-3 TRBV6-2/TRBV6-3 TGTGCCAGCAGTTACACCGGCAGACCCGGGACTAGCGGGAACACAGATACGCAGTATTTT CASSYTGRPGTSGNTDTQYF
NA TRBD1 TRBJ2-7 TRBV4-2 TGTGCCAGCAGCCCGTACACAGGGACAGGGGATTTTGATGAGCAGTACTTC CASSPYTGTGDFDEQYF
NA NA TRBJ1-1 TRBV18 TGTGCCAGCTCTCCCACAGGGATGGACACTGAAGCTTTCTTT CASSPTGMDTEAFF
few NA TRBJ1-2 TRBV5-6 TGTGCCAGCAGCTTGTGGGCAGATAACTATGGCTACACCTTC CASSLWADNYGYTF
few TRBD2 TRBJ2-1 TRBV10-3 TGTGCCACGGATAAAGCGGGATCGAATGAGCAGTTCTTC CATDKAGSNEQFF
NA NA TRBJ2-5 TRBV4-2 TGTGCCAGCAGCCAAGGAACAGGGCGAGAGACCCAGTACTTC CASSQGTGRETQYF
NA NA TRBJ2-7 TRBV24-1 TGTGCCACCAGTGATTCCACCGTCGGGGACGAGCAGTACTTC CATSDSTVGDEQYF
NA NA TRBJ1-2 TRBV5-6 TGTGCCAGCAGCTTGTGGGAGGGGTTCCAGACGTATGTCGGCTACACCTTC CASSLWEGFQTYVGYTF
NA TRBD1 TRBJ2-3 TRBV7-3 TGTGCCAGCAGCTTTAGGGGACAGAGCACAGATACGCAGTATTTT CASSFRGQSTDTQYF
few TRBD2 TRBJ2-3 TRBV4-2 TGTGCCAGCAGCCTGAAGGGACTAGGTGCAGATACGCAGTATTTT CASSLKGLGADTQYF
NA NA TRBJ2-3 TRBV4-2 TGTGCCAGCAGCCAAGAGATACAGGGCCGTCGCACGCAGTATTTT CASSQEIQGRRTQYF
NA TRBD2 TRBJ2-2 TRBV4-1 TGCGCCAGCAGCCAACCTACTAGCGGGAGAGCCGGGGAGCTGTTTTTT CASSQPTSGRAGELFF
NA TRBD1 TRBJ1-1 TRBV5-1 TGCGCCAGCAGCTTCCAGAGACAGGGGGCGGACACTGAAGCTTTCTTT CASSFQRQGADTEAFF
NA NA TRBJ1-5 TRBV19 TGTGCCAGTAGTCCCGACCAAGGAGTCAATCAGCCCCAGCATTTT CASSPDQGVNQPQHF
once TRBD1 TRBJ2-5 TRBV2 TGTGCCAGCAGAGCCCAGGGGGCGCTTCAGGAGACCCAGTACTTC CASRAQGALQETQYF
NA TRBD2 TRBJ2-5 TRBV5-8 TGTGCCAGCAGCAAAGGTTCCCTAGCGGGAGGGCCCCGCCAAGAGACCCAGTACTTC CASSKGSLAGGPRQETQYF
NA TRBD2 TRBJ2-5 TRBV4-1 TGCGCCAGCAGCAGAGGACTAGCGGGGGGACGGGAGACCCAGTACTTC CASSRGLAGGRETQYF
NA TRBD1 TRBJ1-3 TRBV6-2/TRBV6-3 TGTGCCAGCAGTTCTGCCGACAGGGCCAAGTCTGGAAACACCATATATTTT CASSSADRAKSGNTIYF
few NA TRBJ2-5 TRBV30 TGTGCCTGGGAAGGGACTGTAAAAGAGACCCAGTACTTC CAWEGTVKETQYF
NA TRBD1 TRBJ1-1 TRBV5-1 TGCGCCAGCAGCCCGGGACAGGGGGCATCCACTGAAGCTTTCTTT CASSPGQGASTEAFF
NA TRBD2 TRBJ2-4 TRBV18 TGTGCCAGCTCCGGCCAGCGGGGCAAAAACATTCAGTACTTC CASSGQRGKNIQYF
NA TRBD1 TRBJ1-2 TRBV6-5 TGTGCCAGCAGGCGACAGGGGGCCTACTATGGCTACACCTTC CASRRQGAYYGYTF
NA TRBD2 TRBJ2-3 TRBV15 TGTGCCACCAGCGGTAGCGGGAGAAGAACAGATACGCAGTATTTT CATSGSGRRTDTQYF
NA TRBD1 TRBJ2-5 TRBV24-1 TGTGCCACCAGTGAGTCAGGGGGCCGTTGGAACTTC CATSESGGRWNF